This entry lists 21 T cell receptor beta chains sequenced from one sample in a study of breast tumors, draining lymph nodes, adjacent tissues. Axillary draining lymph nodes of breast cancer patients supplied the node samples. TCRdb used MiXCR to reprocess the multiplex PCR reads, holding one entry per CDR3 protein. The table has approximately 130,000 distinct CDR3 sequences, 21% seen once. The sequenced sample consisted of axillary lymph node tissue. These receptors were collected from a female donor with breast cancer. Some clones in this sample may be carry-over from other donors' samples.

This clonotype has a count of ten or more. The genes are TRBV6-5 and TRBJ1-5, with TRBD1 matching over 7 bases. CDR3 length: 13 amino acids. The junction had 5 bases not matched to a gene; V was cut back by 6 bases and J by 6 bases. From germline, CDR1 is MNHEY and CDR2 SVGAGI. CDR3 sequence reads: CASRRQGGQPQHF. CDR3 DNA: TGTGCCAGCAGGCGGCAGGGGGGTCAGCCCCAGCATTTT.

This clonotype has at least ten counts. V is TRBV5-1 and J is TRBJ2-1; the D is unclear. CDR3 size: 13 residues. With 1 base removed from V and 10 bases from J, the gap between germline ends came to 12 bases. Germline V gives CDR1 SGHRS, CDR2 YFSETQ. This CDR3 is CASSLTNLKEQFF. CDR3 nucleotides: TGCGCCAGCAGCTTGACAAACCTCAAAGAGCAGTTCTTC.

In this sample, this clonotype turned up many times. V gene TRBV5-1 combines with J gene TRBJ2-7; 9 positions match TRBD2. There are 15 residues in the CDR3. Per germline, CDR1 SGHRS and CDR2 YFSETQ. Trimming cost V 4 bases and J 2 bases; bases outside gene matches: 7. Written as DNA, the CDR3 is TGCGCCAGCAGCCGGGGGACTAGCAGCACCTACGAGCAGTACTTC. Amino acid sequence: CASSRGTSSTYEQYF.

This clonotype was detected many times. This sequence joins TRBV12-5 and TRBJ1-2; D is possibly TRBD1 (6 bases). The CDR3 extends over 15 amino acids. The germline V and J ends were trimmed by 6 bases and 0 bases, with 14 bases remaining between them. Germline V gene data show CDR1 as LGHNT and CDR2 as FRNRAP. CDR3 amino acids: CASGFGQRSNYGYTF. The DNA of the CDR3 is TGTGCTAGTGGCTTTGGACAGAGATCTAACTATGGCTACACCTTC.

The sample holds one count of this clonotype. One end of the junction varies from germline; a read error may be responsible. The CDR3 DNA follows: TGTGCCAGCTCACGACCGGGACTAGCGGGAGGGCTCGCCTCAAATGGGCAGTTCTTC. Its translation: CASSRPGLAGGLASNGQFF. The V call is TRBV18, the J call TRBJ2-1; TRBD2 matches 16 bases. Germline lookup yields CDR1 KGHSH and CDR2 LQKENI. This CDR3 comprises 19 residues.

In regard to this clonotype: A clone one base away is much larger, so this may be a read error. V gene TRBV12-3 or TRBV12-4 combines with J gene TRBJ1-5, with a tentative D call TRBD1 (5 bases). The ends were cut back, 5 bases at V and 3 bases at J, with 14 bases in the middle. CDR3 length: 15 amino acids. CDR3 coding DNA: TGTGCCAGCAGTAACCGGGGCAGATACAATCAGCCCCAGCATTTT. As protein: CASSNRGRYNQPQHF.

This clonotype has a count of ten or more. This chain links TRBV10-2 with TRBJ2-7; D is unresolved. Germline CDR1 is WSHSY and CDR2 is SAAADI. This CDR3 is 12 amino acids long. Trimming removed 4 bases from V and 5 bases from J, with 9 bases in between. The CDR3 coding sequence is TGCGCCAGCAGTGGTGAACGGAACGAGCAGTACTTC. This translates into CASSGERNEQYF.

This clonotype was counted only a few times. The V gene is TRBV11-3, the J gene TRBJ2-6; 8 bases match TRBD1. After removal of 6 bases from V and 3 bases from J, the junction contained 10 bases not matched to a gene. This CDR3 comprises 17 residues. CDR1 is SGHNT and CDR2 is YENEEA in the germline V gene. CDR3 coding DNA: TGTGCCAGCAGTCCAGGACAGGGTTCGTATGGGGCCAACGTCCTGACTTTC. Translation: CASSPGQGSYGANVLTF.

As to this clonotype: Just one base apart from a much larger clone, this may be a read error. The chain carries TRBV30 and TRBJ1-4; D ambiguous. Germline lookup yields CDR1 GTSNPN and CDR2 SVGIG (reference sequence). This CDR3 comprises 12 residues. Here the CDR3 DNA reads TGTGCCTGCAGTGTATCAAATGAAAAACTGTTTTTT. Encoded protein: CACSVSNEKLFF.

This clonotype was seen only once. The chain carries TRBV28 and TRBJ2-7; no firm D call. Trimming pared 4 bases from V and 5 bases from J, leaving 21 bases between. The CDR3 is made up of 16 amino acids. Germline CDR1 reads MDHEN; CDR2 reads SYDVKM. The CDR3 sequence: CASSSMGLTQRDEQYF. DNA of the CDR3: TGTGCCAGCAGTTCGATGGGCCTGACCCAAAGGGACGAGCAGTACTTC.

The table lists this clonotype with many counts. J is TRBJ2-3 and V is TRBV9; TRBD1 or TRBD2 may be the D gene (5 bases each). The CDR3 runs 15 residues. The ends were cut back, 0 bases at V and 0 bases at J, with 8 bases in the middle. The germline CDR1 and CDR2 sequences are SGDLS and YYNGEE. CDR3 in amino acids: CASSVGGGSTDTQYF. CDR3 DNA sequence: TGTGCCAGCAGCGTAGGGGGCGGGAGCACAGATACGCAGTATTTT.

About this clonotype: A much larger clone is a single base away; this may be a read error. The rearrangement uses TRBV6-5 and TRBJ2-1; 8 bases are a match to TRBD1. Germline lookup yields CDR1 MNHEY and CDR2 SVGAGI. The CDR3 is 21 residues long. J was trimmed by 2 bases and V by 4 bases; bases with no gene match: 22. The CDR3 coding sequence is TGTGCCAGCAGTTGGAACCAGGACAGGGTTATGGGGGAGCAGCCCTACAATGAGCAGTTCTTC. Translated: CASSWNQDRVMGEQPYNEQFF.

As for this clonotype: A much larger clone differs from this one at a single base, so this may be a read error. Here the CDR3 reads CASSEFKNTGELLF. CDR3 nucleotide sequence: TGCGCCAGCAGTGAGTTTAAGAACACCGGGGAGCTGCTTTTT. The V call is TRBV10-2, the J call TRBJ2-2; TRBD2 is a possible D gene (5 bases). Germline V gene lookup returns CDR1 WSHSY and CDR2 SAAADI. This CDR3 has 14 amino acids.

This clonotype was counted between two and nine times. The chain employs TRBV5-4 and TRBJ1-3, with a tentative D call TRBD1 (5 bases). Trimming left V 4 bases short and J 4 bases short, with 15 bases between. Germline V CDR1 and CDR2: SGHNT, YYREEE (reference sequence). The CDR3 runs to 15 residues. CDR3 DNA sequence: TGTGCCAGCAGCCGGGGGGGGGGATCCGGAAACACCATATATTTT. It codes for CASSRGGGSGNTIYF.

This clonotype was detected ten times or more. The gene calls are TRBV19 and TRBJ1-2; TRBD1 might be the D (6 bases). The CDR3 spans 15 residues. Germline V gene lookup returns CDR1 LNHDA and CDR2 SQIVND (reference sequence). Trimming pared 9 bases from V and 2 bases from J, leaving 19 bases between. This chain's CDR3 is CARSGAENYNYGYTF. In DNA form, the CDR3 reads TGTGCCAGGTCGGGGGCAGAGAATTACAACTATGGCTACACCTTC.

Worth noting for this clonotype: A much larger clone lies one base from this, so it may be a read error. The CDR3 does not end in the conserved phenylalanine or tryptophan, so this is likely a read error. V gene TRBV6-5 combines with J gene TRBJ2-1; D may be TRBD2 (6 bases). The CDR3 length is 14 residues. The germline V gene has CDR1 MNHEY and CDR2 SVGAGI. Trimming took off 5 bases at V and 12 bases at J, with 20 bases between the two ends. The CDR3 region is CASSEAFSGDGQFL. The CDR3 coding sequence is TGTGCCAGCAGTGAAGCCTTTAGCGGCGATGGGCAGTTCCTC.

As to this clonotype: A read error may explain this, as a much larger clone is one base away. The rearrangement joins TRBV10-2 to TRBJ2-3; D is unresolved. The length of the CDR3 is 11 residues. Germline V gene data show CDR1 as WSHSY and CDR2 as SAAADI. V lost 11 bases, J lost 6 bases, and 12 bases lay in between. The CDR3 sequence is CAGRHSDTQYF. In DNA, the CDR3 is TGCGCCGGTAGGCATTCGGATACGCAGTATTTT.

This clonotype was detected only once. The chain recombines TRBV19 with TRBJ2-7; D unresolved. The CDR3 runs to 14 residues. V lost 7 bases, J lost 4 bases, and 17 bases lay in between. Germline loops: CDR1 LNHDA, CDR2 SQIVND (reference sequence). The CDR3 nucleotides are TGTGCCAGTACGAAAGCCAGTCTAAGTTACGAGCAGTACTTC. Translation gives CASTKASLSYEQYF.

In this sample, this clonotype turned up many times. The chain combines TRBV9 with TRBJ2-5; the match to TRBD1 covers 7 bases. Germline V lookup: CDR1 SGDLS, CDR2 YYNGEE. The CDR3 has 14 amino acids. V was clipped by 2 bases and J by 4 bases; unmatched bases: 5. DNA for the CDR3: TGTGCCAGCAGCGTGGCGGCAGGGGGAGAGACCCAGTACTTC. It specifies CASSVAAGGETQYF.

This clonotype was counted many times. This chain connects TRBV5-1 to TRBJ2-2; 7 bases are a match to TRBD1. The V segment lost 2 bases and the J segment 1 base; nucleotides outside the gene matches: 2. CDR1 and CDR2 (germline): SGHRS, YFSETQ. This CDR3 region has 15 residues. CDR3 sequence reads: CASSFGTENTGELFF. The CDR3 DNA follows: TGCGCCAGCAGCTTTGGGACAGAGAACACCGGGGAGCTGTTTTTT.

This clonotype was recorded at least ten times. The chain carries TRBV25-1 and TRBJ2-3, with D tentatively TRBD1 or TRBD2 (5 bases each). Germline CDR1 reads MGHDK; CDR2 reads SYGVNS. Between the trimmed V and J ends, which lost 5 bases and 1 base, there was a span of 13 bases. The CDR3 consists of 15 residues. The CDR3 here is CASSNGGLGTDTQYF. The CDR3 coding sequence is TGTGCCAGCAGTAATGGGGGTTTAGGCACAGATACGCAGTATTTT.